Each of the 18 T cell receptor beta chains below was sequenced from the same sample in a study of CD8+ T cells in alopecia areata. Extracted RNA was reverse transcribed into cDNA, the sequencing template. Produced via immunoSEQ multiplex PCR; TCRdb's table is partial and in-frame only. The sample contains 90,000 to 100,000 clones, roughly two thirds of which appear only once. Treatment described: oral pan-JAK inhibitor, 5-10 mg twice daily. Material: CD8+ T cells sorted from blood, obtained at week 4, from a patient treated with tofacitinib. These TCRs come from a human donor with alopecia areata.

The V gene is TRBV27, the J gene TRBJ2-1, with 8 positions matching TRBD1. The CDR3 consists of 15 residues. The V and J ends lost 8 bases and 9 bases, in that order; junction bases with no gene match: 15. Germline loops: CDR1 MNHEY, CDR2 SMNVEV (reference sequence). The CDR3 reads CASGPLDRDLPEQFF. The CDR3 DNA reads TGTGCCAGCGGACCACTGGACAGGGATCTCCCTGAGCAGTTCTTC.

The chain recombines TRBV6-5 with TRBJ1-5, with D perhaps TRBD1 (6 bases). Germline CDR1 and CDR2: MNHEY and SVGAGI. CDR3 length equals 14 residues. Trimming removed 5 bases from V and 6 bases from J, with 14 bases in between. The CDR3 is CASSRTSGVQPQHF. DNA of the CDR3: TGTGCCAGCAGTCGAACCTCAGGGGTTCAGCCCCAGCATTTT.

This chain connects TRBV27 to TRBJ1-1; no firm D call. Trimming stripped 6 bases from V and 5 bases from J, with 13 bases between. CDR1 is MNHEY and CDR2 is SMNVEV in the germline V gene (reference sequence). CDR3 length equals 13 residues. CDR3 region: CASSWDKWTEAFF. The CDR3 nucleotides are TGTGCCAGCAGCTGGGATAAATGGACTGAAGCTTTCTTT.

This clone occurred a few times. The chain is built from TRBV4-3 and TRBJ2-7; a possible D gene is TRBD2 (6 bases). Germline V gives CDR1 LGHNA, CDR2 YSLEER. The CDR3 runs to 15 residues. Trimming took off 1 base at V and 0 bases at J, with 10 bases between the two ends. CDR3 sequence: CASSQAWTNSYEQYF. The CDR3 DNA reads TGCGCCAGCAGCCAAGCCTGGACTAACTCCTACGAGCAGTACTTC.

The chain carries TRBV27 and TRBJ2-3, with a weak D call TRBD2 (6 bases). There are 17 residues in the CDR3. V lost 5 bases and J 3 bases, leaving 21 bases between the germline ends. Per germline, CDR1 MNHEY and CDR2 SMNVEV (reference sequence). The CDR3 is CASSLMDPSETTDTQYF. The CDR3 DNA sequence: TGTGCCAGCAGTCTAATGGACCCTAGCGAGACAACAGATACGCAGTATTTT.

The CDR3 region is CSVEDRLFGVGLRGETQYF. In DNA, the CDR3 is TGCAGCGTTGAAGATAGGTTATTTGGTGTTGGCCTCCGGGGGGAGACCCAGTACTTC. The chain has TRBV29-1 and TRBJ2-5, with a tentative D call TRBD2 (6 bases). CDR3 length: 19 amino acids. Trimming cost V 0 bases and J 5 bases, with 28 bases left between them. Per the germline V gene, CDR1 is SQVTM and CDR2 is ANQGSEA. The full variable domain, in which reference TRBV29-1 and TRBJ2-5 provide the parts outside the CDR3, is SAVISQKPSRDICQRGTSLTIQCQVDSQVTMMFWYRQQPGQSLTLIATANQGSEATYESGFVIDKFPISRPNLTFSTLTVSNMSPEDSSIYLCSVEDRLFGVGLRGETQYFGPGTRLLVL.

In this sample, this clone turned up a few times. Since a much larger clone is just one base distant, this may be a read error. This sample includes further DNA sequences coding for the same CDR3. The V call is TRBV5-6, the J call TRBJ2-1; no firm D call. Per the germline V gene, CDR1 is SGHDT and CDR2 is YYEEEE. The CDR3 covers 11 residues. Trimming removed 4 bases from V and 5 bases from J, with 4 bases in between. Here the CDR3 reads CASSLNNEQFF. The CDR3 DNA sequence: TGTGCCAGCAGCCTGAACAATGAGCAGTTCTTC.

The rearrangement joins TRBV30 to TRBJ1-2; D is ambiguous. Trimming took off 2 bases at V and 1 base at J, with 11 bases between the two ends. The CDR3 sequence is 14 residues long. Germline V gene data show CDR1 as GTSNPN and CDR2 as SVGIG (reference sequence). In nucleotides, the CDR3 is TGTGCCTGGAGTAACCCCCTGAGTAACTATGGCTACACCTTC. Translated: CAWSNPLSNYGYTF.

The V call is TRBV27, the J call TRBJ2-3; TRBD2 might be the D (5 bases). CDR1 and CDR2 from the germline V gene are MNHEY and SMNVEV (reference sequence). This CDR3 region has 13 residues. Trimming cost V 5 bases and J 4 bases, with 10 bases left between them. The CDR3 DNA follows: TGTGCCAGCAGTACCTCTAGCCCAGATACGCAGTATTTT. It is translated as CASSTSSPDTQYF.

The chain is built from TRBV27 and TRBJ2-5; 14 bases are shared with TRBD2. Losses at the gene ends were 1 base for V and 5 bases for J; bases not matched to a gene: 6. CDR1 MNHEY and CDR2 SMNVEV come from the germline V gene (reference sequence). This CDR3 comprises 17 residues. The CDR3 region is CASSLFRLAGGVETQYF. CDR3 nucleotides: TGTGCCAGCAGTTTATTCAGACTAGCGGGAGGGGTGGAGACCCAGTACTTC.

The chain carries TRBV11-2 and TRBJ1-2; D gene uncertain. Trimming cost V 5 bases and J 4 bases, with 14 bases left between them. This CDR3 contains 14 residues. The germline gives CDR1 SGHAT, CDR2 FQNNGV. The CDR3 loop is CASSNTGSPYGYTF. CDR3 bases: TGTGCCAGCAGCAACACCGGGAGCCCCTATGGCTACACCTTC.

The chain recombines TRBV7-9 with TRBJ2-4, with D perhaps given as TRBD1 or TRBD2 (5 bases each). Trimming stripped 3 bases from V and 5 bases from J, with 14 bases between. This CDR3 is 15 amino acids long. Germline CDR1 reads SEHNR; CDR2 reads FQNEAQ (reference sequence). CDR3 nucleotide sequence: TGTGCCAGCAGCTTCTCAGGGACGGAGCAAAACATTCAGTACTTC. Translating gives CASSFSGTEQNIQYF.

The V gene is TRBV5-1, the J gene TRBJ2-5, with a tentative D call TRBD1 (8 bases). V dropped 2 bases and J dropped 1 base, with 27 bases sitting between them. This CDR3 is built from 20 residues. CDR1 and CDR2 from the germline V gene are SGHRS and YFSETQ. CDR3 sequence reads: CASSFQWGAGQGGPQETQYF. As DNA, the CDR3 is TGCGCCAGCAGCTTCCAATGGGGGGCCGGACAGGGAGGGCCCCAAGAGACCCAGTACTTC.

The V gene is TRBV7-9, the J gene TRBJ2-5, with 11 bases fitting TRBD2. The germline V gene has CDR1 SEHNR and CDR2 FQNEAQ (reference sequence). Losses at the gene ends were 3 bases for V and 1 base for J; bases not matched to a gene: 4. The CDR3 runs 16 residues. The CDR3 is CASSFFLAGGQETQYF. CDR3 DNA sequence: TGTGCCAGCAGCTTCTTTCTAGCGGGGGGCCAAGAGACCCAGTACTTC.

The J gene is TRBJ2-1, the V gene TRBV7-8; 7 nucleotides align to TRBD2. V was pared by 1 base and J by 5 bases, with 11 bases of the junction left unmatched. The CDR3 runs 17 residues. Germline loops: CDR1 SGHVS, CDR2 FQNEAQ. CDR3 protein: CASSLVGRGGNHNEQFF. The CDR3 nucleotides read TGTGCCAGCAGCTTAGTAGGGAGGGGAGGCAACCACAATGAGCAGTTCTTC. The variable domain in full, completed from reference TRBV7-8 and TRBJ2-1, reads GAGVSQSPRYKVAKRGQDVALRCDPISGHVSLFWYQQALGQGPEFLTYFQNEAQLDKSGLPSDRFFAERPEGSVSTLKIQRTQQEDSAVYLCASSLVGRGGNHNEQFFGPGTRLTVL.

This clone came up a few times. J is TRBJ2-1 and V is TRBV29-1; no clear D. The length of the CDR3 is 11 residues. Trimming shortened V by 4 bases and J by 6 bases, and 7 bases separated the two germline ends. Germline CDR1 is SQVTM and CDR2 is ANQGSEA. The CDR3: CSVVESNEQFF. The CDR3 coding sequence is TGCAGCGTTGTCGAGTCCAATGAGCAGTTCTTC.

The V and J genes are TRBV28 and TRBJ2-2; a possible D gene is TRBD2 (5 bases). The CDR3 is 13 residues long. V was trimmed by 3 bases and J by 5 bases, leaving 7 bases between them. Germline CDR1 reads MDHEN; CDR2 reads SYDVKM. CDR3 in amino acids: CASSLGRTGELFF. The CDR3 region has the DNA TGTGCCAGCAGTTTGGGGAGAACCGGGGAGCTGTTTTTT.

The chain carries TRBV13 and TRBJ1-1, with unresolved D. CDR3 length: 12 residues. CDR1 and CDR2 (germline): PRHDT, FYEKMQ (reference sequence). V gave up 0 bases and J gave up 5 bases, with 4 bases separating them. The chain's CDR3 is CASSLGTTEAFF. In DNA form, the CDR3 reads TGTGCCAGCAGCTTAGGAACAACTGAAGCTTTCTTT.